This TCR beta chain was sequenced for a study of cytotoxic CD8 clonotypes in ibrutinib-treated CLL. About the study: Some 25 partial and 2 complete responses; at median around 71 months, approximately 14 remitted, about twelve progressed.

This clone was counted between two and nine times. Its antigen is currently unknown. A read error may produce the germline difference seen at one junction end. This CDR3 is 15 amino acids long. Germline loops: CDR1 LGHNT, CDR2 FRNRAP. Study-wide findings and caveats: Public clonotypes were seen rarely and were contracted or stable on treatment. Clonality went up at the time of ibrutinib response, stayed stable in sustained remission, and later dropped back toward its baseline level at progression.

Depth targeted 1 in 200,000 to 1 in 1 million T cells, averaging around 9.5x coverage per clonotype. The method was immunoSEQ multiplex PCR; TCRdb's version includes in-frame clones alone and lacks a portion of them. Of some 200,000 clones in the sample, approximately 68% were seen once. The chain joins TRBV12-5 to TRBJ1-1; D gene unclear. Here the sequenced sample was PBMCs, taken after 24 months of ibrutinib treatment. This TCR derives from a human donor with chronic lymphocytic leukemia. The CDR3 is CASGPGTEMKTEAFF. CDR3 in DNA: TGTGCTAGTGGTCCAGGAACGGAGATGAAAACTGAAGCTTTCTTT.